This TCR beta chain was documented in a study of OX40 agonist ivuxolimab in advanced cancers. The wider study: The study gave patients intravenous ivuxolimab at 0.01 to 10 mg/kg every 2 weeks.

This CDR3 comprises 13 residues. Germline V lookup: CDR1 SGHRS, CDR2 YFSETQ. The J segment lost 6 bases and the V segment lost 2 bases, leaving 3 bases of the junction unmatched. Assay used: immunoSEQ multiplex PCR; TCRdb lists only in-frame clones, some missing. The table lists some 100,000 clones, about nine tenths of them singletons. With respect to this clone: Its antigen is not known.

Study findings and constraints: A proportion of nonresponders additionally exhibited low normalized T-cell clonal expansion.

This receptor was obtained from an adult with an advanced solid tumor such as melanoma, head and neck, liver or kidney cancer. The V and J genes are TRBV5-1 and TRBJ2-3; TRBD2 agrees at 7 bases. The input for sequencing was CD4+ or CD8+ T cells sorted from blood, taken in a trial of the OX40 agonist ivuxolimab. CDR3 residues: CASSLQRDDTQYF. The CDR3 nucleotides read TGCGCCAGCAGCTTACAGCGGGATGATACGCAGTATTTT.